Detailed here is one T cell receptor (beta chain). No antigen is known for it. The data originate from a study of Ad26.COV2.S vaccination and SARS-CoV-2 variants. Study summary: Donor participated within the Ad26.COV2.S arm of the COV1001 trial.

The treatment denotes: some 20 received Ad26.COV2.S at low or high dose, single or two shots; about 5 received placebo; per-sample allocation not given. Samples came from day 63 after the first vaccine or placebo injection. This CDR3 is built from 12 residues. Germline V gene lookup returns CDR1 SEHNR and CDR2 FQNEAQ (reference sequence). Between the trimmed V and J ends, which lost 0 bases and 8 bases, there was a span of 7 bases. Broader study findings: Analytic work on TCR breadth and depth might have understated the full extent of total T cell responses. Breadth measured for non-spike TCRs was similar across vaccine and placebo recipients.

Repertoires were generated with immunoSEQ multiplex PCR, while TCRdb's copy carries only in-frame clones and drops some. The sample comprises about 680,000 clones, more than 70% of which are singletons, and about 1.5% rests with the top ten. The receptor was isolated from a person between 18 and 59 years old who received the Ad26.COV2.S COVID-19 vaccine or a placebo. The sample was peripheral blood, taken in a trial of Ad26.COV2.S vaccine versus placebo. The chain is built from TRBV7-9 and TRBJ1-1; D is uncertain. Here the CDR3 reads CASSLAQAEAFF. The CDR3 region has the DNA TGTGCCAGCAGCTTAGCGCAGGCAGAAGCTTTCTTT. Full variable domain (rest looked up from reference TRBV7-9 and TRBJ1-1): DTGVSQNPRHKITKRGQNVTFRCDPISEHNRLYWYRQTLGQGPEFLTYFQNEAQLEKSRLLSDRFSAERPKGSFSTLEIQRTEQGDSAMYLCASSLAQAEAFFGQGTRLTVV.